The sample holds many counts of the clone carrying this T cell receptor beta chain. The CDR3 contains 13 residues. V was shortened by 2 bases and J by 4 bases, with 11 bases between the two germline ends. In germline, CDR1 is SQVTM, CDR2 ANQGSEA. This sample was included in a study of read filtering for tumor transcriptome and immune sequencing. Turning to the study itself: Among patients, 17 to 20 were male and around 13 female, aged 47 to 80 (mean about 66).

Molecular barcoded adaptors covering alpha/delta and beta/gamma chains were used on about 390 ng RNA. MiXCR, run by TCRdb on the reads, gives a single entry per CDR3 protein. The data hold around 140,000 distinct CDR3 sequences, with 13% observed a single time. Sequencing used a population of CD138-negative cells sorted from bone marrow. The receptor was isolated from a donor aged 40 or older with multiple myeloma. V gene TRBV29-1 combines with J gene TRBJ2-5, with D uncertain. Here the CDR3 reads CSVEIHVVETQYF. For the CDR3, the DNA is TGCAGCGTTGAAATTCATGTTGTAGAGACCCAGTACTTC.